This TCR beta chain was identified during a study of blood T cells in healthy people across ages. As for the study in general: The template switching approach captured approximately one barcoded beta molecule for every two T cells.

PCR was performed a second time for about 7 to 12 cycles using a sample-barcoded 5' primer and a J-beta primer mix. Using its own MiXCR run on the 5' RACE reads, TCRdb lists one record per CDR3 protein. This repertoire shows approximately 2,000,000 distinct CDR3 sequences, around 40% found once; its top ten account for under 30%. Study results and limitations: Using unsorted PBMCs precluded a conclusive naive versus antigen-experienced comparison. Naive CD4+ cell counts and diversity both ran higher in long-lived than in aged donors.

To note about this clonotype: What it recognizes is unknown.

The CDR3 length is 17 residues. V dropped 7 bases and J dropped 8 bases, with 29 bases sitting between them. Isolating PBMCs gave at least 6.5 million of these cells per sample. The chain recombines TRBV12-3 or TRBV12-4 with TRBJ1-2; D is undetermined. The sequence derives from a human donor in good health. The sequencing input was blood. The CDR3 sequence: CASKRGQSRARIYGYTF. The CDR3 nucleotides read TGTGCCAGCAAGCGTGGGCAAAGTAGGGCGAGAATCTACGGCTACACCTTC.